These T cell receptor beta chains were read from a single sample in a study of blood T cell repertoires in COVID-19. Some clones are missing from TCRdb's copy, which holds only in-frame ones; the method was immunoSEQ multiplex PCR. The sample holds roughly 80,000 clones, approximately 88% seen once. The specimen was peripheral blood. These receptors all come from a woman older than 75 with active or convalescent COVID-19. Both conserved end residues are part of each CDR3. The D gene is left open where the match is weak. Rows give clone size only sometimes, using once, few, many, or a class for an expanded clone.

D gene	clone size	V gene	J gene	CDR3 DNA	CDR3 protein
NA	NA	TRBV28	TRBJ1-2	TGTGCCAGCAGTTCTTGGGCCGCTAACTATGGCTACACCTTC	CASSSWAANYGYTF
TRBD1	few	TRBV5-1	TRBJ2-7	TGCGCCAGCAGCTTGGCAGGGGGTATCAACGAGCAGTACTTC	CASSLAGGINEQYF
TRBD2	NA	TRBV2	TRBJ2-1	TGTGCCAGCAGGGGACTAGCGGCCCTCTCCTACAATGAGCAGTTCTTC	CASRGLAALSYNEQFF
TRBD1	NA	TRBV11-2	TRBJ2-1	TGTGCCAGCAGCTTAGGGACAGGGAGAAAGTTCTTC	CASSLGTGRKFF
TRBD2	once	TRBV7-2	TRBJ2-5	TGTGCCAGCAGCTTGGGACTAGCGGAGACCCAGTACTTC	CASSLGLAETQYF
NA	NA	TRBV5-6	TRBJ2-2	TGTGCCAGCAGCTTGTGGGGGGTTACCGGGGAGCTGTTTTTT	CASSLWGVTGELFF
NA	NA	TRBV7-8	TRBJ2-2	TGTGCCAGCAGCTTAGACTCAAACACCGGGGAGCTGTTTTTT	CASSLDSNTGELFF
TRBD1	NA	TRBV9	TRBJ2-5	TGTGCCAGCAGCGCCGGGACAGGTGGAGAGACCCAGTACTTC	CASSAGTGGETQYF
TRBD1	NA	TRBV7-2	TRBJ1-5	TGTGCCAGCAGCTTCGAGCACAGGGGCCGCTGGCCCCAGCATTTT	CASSFEHRGRWPQHF
NA	NA	TRBV19	TRBJ2-7	TGTGCCAGTAGTCCAGGCTATGGGACAAACTACGAGCAGTACTTC	CASSPGYGTNYEQYF
NA	NA	TRBV6-2/TRBV6-3	TRBJ1-5	TGTGCCAGCAGTTACTCGCGCAGGGTGGGGAATCAGCCCCAGCATTTT	CASSYSRRVGNQPQHF
NA	NA	TRBV6-5	TRBJ2-3	TGTGTAGTGGCCGGGTTGGGAGATACGCAGTATTTT	CVVAGLGDTQYF
NA	NA	TRBV24-1	TRBJ1-4	TGTGCCACCAGTGATCCCAGATCAACTAATGAAAAACTGTTTTTT	CATSDPRSTNEKLFF
NA	NA	TRBV15	TRBJ2-3	TGTGCCACCAGCACCAGATCCGAGGGGCAGTATTTT	CATSTRSEGQYF
NA	NA	TRBV7-9	TRBJ2-5	TGTGCCAGCAGCTTAGTCGCTAGCAGAGAGACCCAGTACTTC	CASSLVASRETQYF
NA	NA	TRBV9	TRBJ2-2	TGTGCCAGCAGCGTAGCGGGACAGAACACCGGGGAGCTGTTTTTT	CASSVAGQNTGELFF
TRBD1	NA	TRBV6-1	TRBJ2-7	TGTGCCAGCAGTGAAGGTGGGACAGGGGGCGAGCAGTACTTC	CASSEGGTGGEQYF
NA	NA	TRBV5-5	TRBJ2-6	TGTGCCAGCAGCGTAGGGGACTCTGGGGCCAACGTCCTGACTTTC	CASSVGDSGANVLTF
NA	NA	TRBV7-2	TRBJ1-4	TGTGCCAGCAGCCCCGTGAGGTCAACTAATGAAAAACTGTTTTTT	CASSPVRSTNEKLFF
NA	NA	TRBV28	TRBJ1-1	TGTGCCAGCAGTCAGGGCCCCGGCCCCAATGAAGCTTTCTTT	CASSQGPGPNEAFF
TRBD2	NA	TRBV5-4	TRBJ2-2	TGTGCCAGCAGCCCCTACCTAGCGGGGGCGAACACCGGGGAGCTGTTTTTT	CASSPYLAGANTGELFF
NA	NA	TRBV24-1	TRBJ1-2	TGTGCCACCCAATCGCAGTACTATGGCTACACCTTC	CATQSQYYGYTF
NA	few	TRBV4-2	TRBJ2-7	TGTGCCAGCAGCCAAGAATATCGTCGGTGGCAGGGGACCTACGAGCAGTACTTC	CASSQEYRRWQGTYEQYF
TRBD2	once	TRBV19	TRBJ2-7	TGTGCCAGTCGCTCCGGGACTAGCGGGACCCACGAGCAGTACTTC	CASRSGTSGTHEQYF
TRBD2	once	TRBV6-5	TRBJ2-2	TGTGCCAGCAATAGACTAGCGGGCACCGGGGAGCTGTTTTTT	CASNRLAGTGELFF
TRBD1	NA	TRBV5-5	TRBJ1-2	TGTGCCAGCAGCTACCCGACAGGGATGGATGGCTACACCTTC	CASSYPTGMDGYTF
TRBD1	NA	TRBV28	TRBJ2-7	TGTGCCAGCAGTACCCAGGGACAGGGTTTTACCTACGAGCAGTACTTC	CASSTQGQGFTYEQYF
TRBD1	NA	TRBV18	TRBJ1-1	TGTGCCAGCTCAGGACAGGGAACCACTGAAGCTTTCTTT	CASSGQGTTEAFF
TRBD2	NA	TRBV27	TRBJ2-1	TGTGCCAGCATGTACGGGAGGAACTACAATGAGCAGTTCTTC	CASMYGRNYNEQFF
NA	NA	TRBV7-9	TRBJ2-3	TGTGCCAGCAGCCCTCCTTGGACAGCCACAGATACGCAGTATTTT	CASSPPWTATDTQYF
TRBD2	NA	TRBV9	TRBJ2-3	TGTGCCAGCAGCTCCCGGACTAGCGGAAGCACAGATACGCAGTATTTT	CASSSRTSGSTDTQYF
TRBD1	NA	TRBV6-2/TRBV6-3	TRBJ2-7	TGTGCCAGCAGTTATGGACAGGGGGCGGGCCACGAGCAGTACTTC	CASSYGQGAGHEQYF
TRBD1	NA	TRBV7-2	TRBJ1-5	TGTGCCAGCACCCAAGTGGGACAGGGGCATCAGCCCCAGCATTTT	CASTQVGQGHQPQHF
TRBD1	once	TRBV5-6	TRBJ2-5	TGTGCCAGCAGCTGGATGACAGGGGGCTTGCTAGAGACCCAGTACTTC	CASSWMTGGLLETQYF
TRBD2	NA	TRBV28	TRBJ2-5	TGTGCCAGCAGTTCCCCCGGCGGGAGAGCAGAGACCCAGTACTTC	CASSSPGGRAETQYF
TRBD2	NA	TRBV11-1	TRBJ2-7	TGTGCCAGCAGCTTAGGCGGGGGGGCGATCGAGCAGTACTTC	CASSLGGGAIEQYF
TRBD1	NA	TRBV28	TRBJ1-3	TGTGCCAGCAGTTGGGACAGGGTCTCTGGAAACACCATATATTTT	CASSWDRVSGNTIYF
NA	NA	TRBV10-3	TRBJ1-5	TGTGCCATCAGGGACAGAAGCAATCAGCCCCAGCATTTT	CAIRDRSNQPQHF
NA	NA	TRBV21-1	TRBJ2-2	TGTGCCAGCAGCAAGGCAGGGGCGAGACACTCGAACACCGGGGAGCTGTTTTTT	CASSKAGARHSNTGELFF
NA	NA	TRBV28	TRBJ1-4	TGTGCCAGCTACCAAGGGGGTTATAGTGAAAAACTGTTTTTT	CASYQGGYSEKLFF
TRBD1	NA	TRBV27	TRBJ1-5	TGTGCCAGCAGTCCGTATCAGGGGGCATCGTATCAGCCCCAGCATTTT	CASSPYQGASYQPQHF
TRBD1	NA	TRBV11-3	TRBJ1-5	TGTGCCAGCAGCGGGGGGACAGAACTTAGCAATCAGCCCCAGCATTTT	CASSGGTELSNQPQHF
TRBD1	NA	TRBV3-1/TRBV3-2	TRBJ2-3	TGTGCCAGCAGCCAAGCCTGGGACAGGGGATATAAGTATTTT	CASSQAWDRGYKYF
TRBD1	NA	TRBV30	TRBJ1-1	TGTGCCTGCACCAGAGACAGGGGCACTGAAGCTTTCTTT	CACTRDRGTEAFF
NA	once	TRBV7-2	TRBJ1-1	TGTGCCAGCAGCTTAAACAGAAAGAACACTGAAGCTTTCTTT	CASSLNRKNTEAFF
NA	NA	TRBV2	TRBJ1-1	TGTGCCAGCAGTGAACACCAGGGTATGAACACTGAAGCTTTCTTT	CASSEHQGMNTEAFF
TRBD1	NA	TRBV5-6	TRBJ2-7	TGTGCCAGCAGCCGACAGGGGGCCAGCTACGAGCAGTACTTC	CASSRQGASYEQYF
TRBD1	NA	TRBV5-1	TRBJ2-1	TGCGCCAGCAGCGCCGGGACAGCCTACAATGAGCAGTTCTTC	CASSAGTAYNEQFF
NA	NA	TRBV12-3/TRBV12-4	TRBJ1-1	TGTGCCACCACCCTGACAGGGAACACTGAAGCTTTCTTT	CATTLTGNTEAFF
NA	NA	TRBV7-2	TRBJ1-2	TGTGCCAGCAGCTTAAGGCCTAGTGGGGGCTACACCTTC	CASSLRPSGGYTF
TRBD2	NA	TRBV5-1	TRBJ2-3	TGCGCCAGCAGCTGGGACACTAGCGGGAGACGCACAGATACGCAGTATTTT	CASSWDTSGRRTDTQYF
TRBD1	NA	TRBV10-1	TRBJ1-1	TGCGCCAGCAGTGAGTCGGGACAGGGGGTGACTGAAGCTTTCTTT	CASSESGQGVTEAFF
NA	NA	TRBV5-4	TRBJ2-3	TGTGCCAGCAGCTTAGGAGGGTCTTACACAGATACGCAGTATTTT	CASSLGGSYTDTQYF
TRBD2	NA	TRBV4-2	TRBJ2-1	TGTGCCAGCAGCCAATGGAGCGGGGGGATAGTCGAGCAGTTCTTC	CASSQWSGGIVEQFF
NA	NA	TRBV10-3	TRBJ2-5	TGTGCCATCAGTGCACCCGGGAGCGGGGAGACCCAGTACTTC	CAISAPGSGETQYF
NA	NA	TRBV7-9	TRBJ2-1	TGTGCCAGCAGCCCAGGGTTAAGCACCTACAATGAGCAGTTCTTC	CASSPGLSTYNEQFF